Described below is a single TCR beta chain sequence and its context. This entry belongs to a study of patients and donors after allogeneic stem cell transplantation. TCRdb redid the calling of the RT-PCR reads with MiXCR, one entry per CDR3 protein. The sample yields approximately 200,000 distinct CDR3 sequences, roughly 15% seen once. The ends were cut back, 0 bases at V and 1 base at J, with 10 bases in the middle. The CDR3 loop spans 15 amino acids. Sequencing was done on a sample of blood, either unsorted or a sorted T cell fraction (not recorded which). The chain links TRBV12-3 or TRBV12-4 to TRBJ2-7; unclear D gene. The sequence was obtained from a human donor who was either an allogeneic HSCT recipient or a stem cell or donor lymphocyte infusion donor (not recorded which). It is not recorded whose cells these are; they may come from a transplant donor. CDR3 nucleotide sequence: TGTGCCAGCAGTTTAGCTGCTTCTACTTCCTACGAGCAGTACTTC. Translated: CASSLAASTSYEQYF.